This T cell receptor beta chain was sequenced in a study of CD8 T cells in ankylosing spondylitis. Study outcomes and limitations: Earlier work had already found some motif variants in reactive arthritis synovial fluid and blood. Ankylosing spondylitis blood appeared to be characterized by a TCR beta motif of roughly eight highly homologous variants. The clones that were linked to disease were reported to be significantly enriched in matched synovial fluid samples from ankylosing spondylitis patients.

Library preparation for TCR beta used quantitative 5'-RACE with molecular barcodes. TCRdb processed the 5' RACE reads anew with MiXCR; each CDR3 protein has one entry. In the table there are some 240,000 distinct CDR3 sequences, around 25% of which are singletons. As to this clonotype: No antigen is known for it.

The V and J ends lost 4 bases and 3 bases respectively, with 20 bases between them. The CDR3 is 17 amino acids. What was sequenced was blood, either unsorted or a sorted T cell fraction (not recorded which). This sequence joins TRBV5-3 and TRBJ2-1; D ambiguous. TRBV5-3 is treated as an ORF (open reading frame) with a function not yet certain. The source of this sequence is a male donor with ankylosing spondylitis or in good health (not recorded which). CDR3 bases: TGTGCCAGAAGCCGCGTGAATCGGACGCCCTTCTACAATGAGCAGTTCTTC. This encodes CARSRVNRTPFYNEQFF.